One sample yielded the 2 T cell receptor beta chains listed below, sequenced in a study of vaccination effects on CD4 cells after COVID-19 (dated by TCRdb to between 2021 and 2022). No antigen has been assigned to these receptors. Libraries were made using the immunoSEQ multiplex PCR assay. TCRdb re-hosts the immuneACCESS table, in-frame sequences only. Its copies lack some clones; in the studies checked, an unresolved V gene accounts for under half of them, and the cause for the rest is not known. This sample comprises tens of thousands of clones, about four fifths of them detected only once. The ten largest clones add up to under 5.5% of the sample. After about 9 days of culture, CD4+ T cells were isolated with the EasySep CD4+ T cell isolation kit. Convalescent patients had PCR-confirmed SARS-CoV-2 infection between March and December 2020, before Alpha, Beta and Delta variants emerged in the United States. Each participant received two doses of an mRNA SARS-CoV-2 vaccine, either BNT162b2 or mRNA-1273.

The sample consisted of CD4+ T cells from PBMCs cultured without peptide, taken after COVID-19 vaccination. The receptors were gathered from a human donor who had a prior SARS-CoV-2 infection.

The chain uses TRBV12-5 and TRBJ1-1; D is possibly TRBD1 (5 bases). This CDR3 region has 13 residues. V was clipped by 1 base and J by 4 bases, with 7 bases between them. CDR1 LGHNT and CDR2 FRNRAP come from the germline V gene. The CDR3 nucleotides read TGTGCTAGTGGTTTGGAAAGGGGCACTGAAGCTTTCTTT. Translation: CASGLERGTEAFF.

On this clone itself: The junction departs from germline at one end; a sequencing error may be responsible. The chain carries TRBV2 and TRBJ2-7, with 7 bases identical to TRBD1. Looked up from germline, CDR1 is SNHLY and CDR2 is FYNNEI. The length of the CDR3 is 13 residues. Here the CDR3 DNA reads TGTGCCAGCAATGAAGGGACAGCCTACGAGCAGTACTTC. Translated, it gives CASNEGTAYEQYF.